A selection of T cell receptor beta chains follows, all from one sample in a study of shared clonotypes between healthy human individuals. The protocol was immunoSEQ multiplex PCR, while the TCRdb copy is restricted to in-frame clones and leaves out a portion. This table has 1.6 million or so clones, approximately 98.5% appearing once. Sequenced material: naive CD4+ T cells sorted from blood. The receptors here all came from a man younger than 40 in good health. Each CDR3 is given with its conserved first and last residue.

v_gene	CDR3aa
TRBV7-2	CASSPGLGTGELFF
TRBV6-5	CASRNDIFDTDTQYF
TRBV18	CASSQRGDYEQYF
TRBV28	CASSAMTGKGTEAFF
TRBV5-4	CASSLGTGKSYEQYF
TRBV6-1	CASSDRGRTSYEQYF
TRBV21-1	CASSGPMVREQYF
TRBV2	CASSSRTGEGNQPQHF
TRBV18	CASSPLPRTSWETQYF
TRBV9	CASSVEPTGLTEAFF
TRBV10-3	CAISDSRLPGGNTIYF
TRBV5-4	CASSKGLAGGDYEQYF
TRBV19	CASSDYREQYF
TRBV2	CGFTNATEAFF
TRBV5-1	CAGVTRDRRINEQFF
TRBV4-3	CASSQGLYGYTF
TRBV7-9	CASSSPWGNTGELFF
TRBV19	CASSRRLAGGYEQYF
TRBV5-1	CASSLDTTTVLRGKGARFEQYF
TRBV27	CASSPHLGFEQPQHF
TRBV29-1	CSVEAGWGTYEQYF
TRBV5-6	CASSLEGSGALTGELFF
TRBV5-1	CASSPGLTPFPDTQYF
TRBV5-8	CASSFGSGSLTDTQYF
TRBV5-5	CASSLVRDGETQYF
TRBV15	CATSFRFGTLGDTQYF
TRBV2	CASRDSFPHQPQHF
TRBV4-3	CASSQVGTSGWGEQFF
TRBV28	CASKDWEGQPQHF
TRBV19	CATTDRGYTEAFF
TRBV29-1	CSVQGGDQPQHF
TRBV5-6	CASSSLTGTGIYNEQFF
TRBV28	CASTVRRSSYEQYF
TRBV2	CARGAYEQYF
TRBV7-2	CASSLGWEGEQYF
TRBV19	CASSVDSLNEQFF
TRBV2	CASSTDINEQFF
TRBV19	CASSIDLSDGTAFF
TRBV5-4	CASSLTTGHTEAFF
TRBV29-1	CSVVGRFTYEQYF
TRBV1	CTSSYSSGVVFHRGEETQYF
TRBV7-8	CASSGGTGYGYTF
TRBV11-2	CASSRDRGQETQYF
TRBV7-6	CASSVTGNSYEQYF